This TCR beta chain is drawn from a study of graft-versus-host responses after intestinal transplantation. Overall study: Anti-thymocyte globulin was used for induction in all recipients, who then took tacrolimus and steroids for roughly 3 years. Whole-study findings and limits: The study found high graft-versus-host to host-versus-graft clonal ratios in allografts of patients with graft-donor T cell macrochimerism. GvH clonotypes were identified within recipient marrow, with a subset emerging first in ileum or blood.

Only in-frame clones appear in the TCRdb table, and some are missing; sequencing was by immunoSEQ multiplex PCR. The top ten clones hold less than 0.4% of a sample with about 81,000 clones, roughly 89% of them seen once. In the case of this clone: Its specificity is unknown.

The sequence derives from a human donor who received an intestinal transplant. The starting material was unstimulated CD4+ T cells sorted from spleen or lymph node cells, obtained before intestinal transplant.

CDR3 in amino acids: CASSQGLAGNEQYF. Written as DNA, the CDR3 is TGTGCCAGCAGCCAGGGACTAGCGGGAAACGAGCAGTACTTC. V is TRBV28 and J is TRBJ2-5; 13 nucleotides align to TRBD2. The J call is in doubt because the DNA end fits TRBJ2-7 better. The CDR3 consists of 14 residues. The V gene's germline CDR1 is MDHEN and CDR2 SYDVKM.